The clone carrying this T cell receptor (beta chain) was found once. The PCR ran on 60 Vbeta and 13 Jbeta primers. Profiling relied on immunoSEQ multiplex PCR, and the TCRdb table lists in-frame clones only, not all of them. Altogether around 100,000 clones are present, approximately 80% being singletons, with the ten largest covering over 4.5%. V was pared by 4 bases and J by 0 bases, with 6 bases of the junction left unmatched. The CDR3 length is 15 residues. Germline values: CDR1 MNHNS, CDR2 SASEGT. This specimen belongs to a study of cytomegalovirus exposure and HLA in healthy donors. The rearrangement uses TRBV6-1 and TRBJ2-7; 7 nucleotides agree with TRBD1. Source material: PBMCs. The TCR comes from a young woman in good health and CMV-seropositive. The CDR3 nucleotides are TGTGCCAGCAGTGGCCGGGACAGTCGCTCCTACGAGCAGTACTTC. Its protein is CASSGRDSRSYEQYF.